This entry describes one TCR beta chain. Per the original data handling: Nucleated cell counts were estimated from reference gene primer amplification. Data came from immunoSEQ multiplex PCR; TCRdb stores just in-frame clones and leaves some out. That table supplies the V and J calls and clone size; D and trimming were determined from the DNA. The table includes over 150,000 clones, roughly four fifths detected once. From germline, CDR1 is SGHTA and CDR2 FQGNSA. The CDR3 contains 15 residues. V lost 1 base to trimming and J lost 2 bases; unmatched junction nucleotides: 3. These data originate in a study of blood T cell repertoires in COVID-19.

The chain carries TRBV7-2 and TRBJ2-7, with 9 bases matching TRBD2. Sequenced sample: peripheral blood. This receptor was obtained from a woman in her sixties or seventies with COVID-19, enrolled during active disease. CDR3 sequence reads: CASSLGLAGTYEQYF. The CDR3 DNA reads as TGTGCCAGCAGCTTAGGGCTAGCGGGGACCTACGAGCAGTACTTC.